The text below deals with one T cell receptor (beta chain). Antigen unknown. This record comes from a study of T cells after yellow fever vaccination. Study results and caveats: Some clonotypes were seen in both the CD4 and the CD8 compartments. These made up a small share and likely arose from convergent recombination. Weaker overall, the secondary response nonetheless peaked faster (day 5 versus 15). The booster saw the reappearance of most primary-vaccination clones (around 96% CD4, roughly 87% CD8).

The CDR3 is 15 amino acids. Trimming removed 5 bases at V and 6 bases at J, with 17 bases between. MiXCR, applied by TCRdb to the 5' RACE reads, yields one record per CDR3 protein. The table records more than 350,000 distinct CDR3 sequences, roughly 12% of them present only once. J is TRBJ1-5 and V is TRBV12-3 or TRBV12-4; tentatively, D is TRBD1 (5 bases). The receptor's source is a man between 18 and 29 years old who received the YFV17D yellow fever vaccine. This sample comprised PBMCs, obtained on the day of the first yellow fever vaccination. Written as DNA, the CDR3 is TGTGCCAGCAGTACTACCGGGACCGGGACTCAGCCCCAGCATTTT. Translating it yields CASSTTGTGTQPQHF.